This T cell receptor (beta chain) was identified during a study of blood T cells in healthy people across ages. CDR1 and CDR2 from the germline V gene are LNHNV and YYDKDF (reference sequence). The CDR3 is 14 residues long. Trimming took 4 bases from V and 8 from J, leaving 12 bases between them. Study-level findings and limits: Greater diversity and more naive CD4+ cells were seen in long-lived donors than in aged donors.

A remark on this clonotype: Its antigen is unidentified.

Through a sample-barcoded 5' primer and a J-beta primer mix, a second PCR was run for about 6 to 11 cycles. TCRdb re-called the 5' RACE reads with MiXCR, one entry per CDR3 protein. The sample yields fewer than 900,000 distinct CDR3 sequences, 36% seen once. Sequences were obtained from blood. The chain combines TRBV15 with TRBJ1-6; D unclear. This TCR came from a man younger than 35 in good health. The CDR3 protein is CATSTLAFDSPLHF. The CDR3 nucleotides read TGTGCCACCAGCACCCTGGCATTTGATTCACCCCTCCACTTT.